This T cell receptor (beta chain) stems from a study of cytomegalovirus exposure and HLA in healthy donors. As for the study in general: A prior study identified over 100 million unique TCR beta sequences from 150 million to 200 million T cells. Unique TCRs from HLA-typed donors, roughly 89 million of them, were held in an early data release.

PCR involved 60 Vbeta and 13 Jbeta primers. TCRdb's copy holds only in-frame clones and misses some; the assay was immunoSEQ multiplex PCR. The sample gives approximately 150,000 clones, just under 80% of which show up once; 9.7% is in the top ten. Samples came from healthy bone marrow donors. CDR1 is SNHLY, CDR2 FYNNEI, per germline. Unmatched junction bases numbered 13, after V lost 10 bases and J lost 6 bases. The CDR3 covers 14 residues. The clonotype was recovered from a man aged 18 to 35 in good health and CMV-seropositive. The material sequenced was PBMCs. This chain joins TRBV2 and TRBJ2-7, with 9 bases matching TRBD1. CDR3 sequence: CAINTGQGRSEQYF. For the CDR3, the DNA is TGTGCCATAAACACGGGACAGGGCCGGAGCGAGCAGTACTTC.